This entry lists 2 T cell receptor beta chains sequenced from one sample in a study of cytomegalovirus exposure and HLA in healthy donors. Both 60 Vbeta primers and 13 Jbeta primers went into the PCR. The assay was immunoSEQ multiplex PCR, and TCRdb's table has in-frame clones only and misses some. The table lists some 70,000 clones, around four fifths of them singletons. The sample taken for sequencing was PBMCs. All receptors come from a human donor in good health.

The rearrangement uses TRBV6-1 and TRBJ1-2; 7 positions agree with TRBD1. This CDR3 has 16 residues. CDR1 is MNHNS and CDR2 is SASEGT in the germline V gene. The V segment lost 4 bases and the J segment 2 bases; nucleotides outside the gene matches: 10. In DNA, the CDR3 is TGTGCCAGCAGTGTGTGGACAGGTGGGACAAACTATGGCTACACCTTC. This sequence encodes CASSVWTGGTNYGYTF.

The rearrangement links TRBV30 to TRBJ1-1; D gene ambiguous. In germline, CDR1 is GTSNPN, CDR2 SVGIG (reference sequence). The CDR3 length is 12 residues. V was pared by 4 bases and J by 4 bases, with 10 bases between. CDR3 in DNA: TGTGCCTGGACTAGACGGGGCACTGAAGCTTTCTTT. Protein sequence: CAWTRRGTEAFF.